What follows are 2 T cell receptor beta chains derived from one specimen sequenced in a study of spatial heterogeneity in lung cancer (dated by TCRdb to about 2019). Per the publication, the time point label means: sample taken at primary tumor resection. TCR sequencing used whole RNA extracted from tumor and nontumor lung tissue, or from cryopreserved PBMC samples, without cell sorting. Libraries were prepared through 5' RACE. Sequencing was performed on a NextSeq 500. TCRdb redid the processing of the public reads, applying fastp at Q25 and MiXCR, and retained in-frame beta chains. Identical CDR3 proteins give one entry, which carries the most common genes and DNA. In this sample the table shows approximately 7,200 distinct CDR3 sequences, 5% to 5.5% of which occur a single time. Of the sample, around 8.4% is held by the ten largest clones. The source material was normal lung tissue next to the tumor, sampled at surgery. The receptor set was obtained from a female donor with early-stage non-small cell lung cancer.

The count of this clonotype is one. V and J are TRBV4-2 and TRBJ2-1; D is perhaps TRBD2 (6 bases). CDR3 length: 15 residues. With 4 bases removed from V and 8 bases from J, the gap between germline ends came to 18 bases. CDR1 and CDR2 from the germline V gene are LGHNA and YNFKEQ. CDR3: CASSPGDGMVYEQFF. The DNA for the CDR3 is TGTGCCAGCAGCCCGGGGGACGGGATGGTCTATGAGCAGTTCTTC.

This clonotype has ten or more counts. The CDR3 loop is CASSTDSGPYEQYF. The CDR3 DNA reads TGTGCCAGCAGCACCGATAGCGGCCCCTACGAGCAGTACTTC. The rearrangement joins TRBV5-4 to TRBJ2-7, with D perhaps TRBD2 (6 bases). CDR3 size: 14 residues. Germline V gene data show CDR1 as SGHNT and CDR2 as YYREEE (reference sequence). Trimming removed 4 bases from V and 2 bases from J, with 13 bases in between.